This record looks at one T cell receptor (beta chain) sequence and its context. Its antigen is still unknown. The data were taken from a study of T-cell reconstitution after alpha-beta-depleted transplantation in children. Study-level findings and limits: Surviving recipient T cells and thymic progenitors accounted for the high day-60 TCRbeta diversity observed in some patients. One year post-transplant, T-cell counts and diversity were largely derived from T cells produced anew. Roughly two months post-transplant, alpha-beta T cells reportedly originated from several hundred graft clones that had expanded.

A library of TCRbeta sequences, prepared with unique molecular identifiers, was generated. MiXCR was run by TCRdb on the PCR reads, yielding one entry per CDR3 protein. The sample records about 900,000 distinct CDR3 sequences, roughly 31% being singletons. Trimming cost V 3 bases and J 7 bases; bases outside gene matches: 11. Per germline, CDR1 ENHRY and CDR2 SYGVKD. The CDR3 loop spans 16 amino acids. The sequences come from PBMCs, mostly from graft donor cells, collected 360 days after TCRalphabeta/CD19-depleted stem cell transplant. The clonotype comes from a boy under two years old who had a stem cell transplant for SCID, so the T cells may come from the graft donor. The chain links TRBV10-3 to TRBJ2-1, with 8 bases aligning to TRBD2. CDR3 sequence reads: CAISDPASSGWNEQFF. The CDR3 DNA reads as TGTGCCATCAGTGATCCAGCCTCTAGCGGGTGGAATGAGCAGTTCTTC.